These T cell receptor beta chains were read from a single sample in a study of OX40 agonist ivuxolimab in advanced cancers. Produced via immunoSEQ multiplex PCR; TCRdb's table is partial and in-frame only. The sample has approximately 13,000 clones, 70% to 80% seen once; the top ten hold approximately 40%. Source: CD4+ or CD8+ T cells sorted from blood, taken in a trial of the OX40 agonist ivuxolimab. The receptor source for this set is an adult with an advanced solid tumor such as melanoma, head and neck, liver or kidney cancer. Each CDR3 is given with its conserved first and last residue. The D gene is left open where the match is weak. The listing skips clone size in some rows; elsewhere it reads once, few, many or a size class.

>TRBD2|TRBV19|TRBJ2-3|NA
TGTGCCAGTAGGGTGACTAGCGGGAGGGCCAGTACGCAGTATTTT
CASRVTSGRASTQYF
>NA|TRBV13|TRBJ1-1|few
TGTGCCAGCAGCTTAGAGGGACTGCGGGCTGAAGCTTTCTTT
CASSLEGLRAEAFF
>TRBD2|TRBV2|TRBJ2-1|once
TGTGCCAGCAGTGGGACTAGCGGGGTGCAGTTCTTC
CASSGTSGVQFF
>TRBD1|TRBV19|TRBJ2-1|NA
TGTGCCAGTAGTTCCTGGACAGGGTGGGCGGGTGAGCAGTTCTTC
CASSSWTGWAGEQFF
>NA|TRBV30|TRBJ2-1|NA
TGTGCCTGGATTAACAGGGAGAAAAGCAATGAGCAGTTCTTC
CAWINREKSNEQFF
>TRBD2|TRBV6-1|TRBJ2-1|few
TGTGCCAGCAGTGGGGGGACTAGCGGGACCTACGGGGAGCAGTTCTTC
CASSGGTSGTYGEQFF
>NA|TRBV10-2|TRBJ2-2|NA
TGCGCCAGCAGTGAGTCGATGCGGGAGCTGTTTTTT
CASSESMRELFF
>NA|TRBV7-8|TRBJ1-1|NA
TGTGCCAGCAGCTTAGTGGAGACCATGAACACTGAAGCTTTCTTT
CASSLVETMNTEAFF
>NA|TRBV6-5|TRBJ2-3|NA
TGTGCCAGCAGTCCCTCAGGGCTGGGGTCAGATACGCAGTATTTT
CASSPSGLGSDTQYF
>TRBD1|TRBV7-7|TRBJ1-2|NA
TGTGCCAGCAGCCAAAATACGGACAGGGCCTATTATGGCTACACCTTC
CASSQNTDRAYYGYTF
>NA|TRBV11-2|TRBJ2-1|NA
TGTGCCAGCAGCTTATATGGTGGATTGTCCTACAATGAGCAGTTCTTC
CASSLYGGLSYNEQFF
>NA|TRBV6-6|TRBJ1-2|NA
TGTGCCAGCAGCACAAGAGGGGGTGGGTACGGCTACACCTTC
CASSTRGGGYGYTF
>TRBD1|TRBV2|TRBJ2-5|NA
TGTGCCAGCAGACGATACAGGGGGCGAGAGACCCAGTACTTC
CASRRYRGRETQYF
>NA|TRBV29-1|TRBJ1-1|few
TGCAGCGTTGAAGCCTGGGGGGATCGAAGCACTGAAGCTTTCTTT
CSVEAWGDRSTEAFF
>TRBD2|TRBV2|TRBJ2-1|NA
TGTGCCAGCAGCGAGGGACTAGCGGGAGTATGGTATGAGCAGTTCTTC
CASSEGLAGVWYEQFF
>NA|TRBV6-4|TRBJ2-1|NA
TGTGCCAGCAGTGACGGGCAGAATGAGCAGTTCTTC
CASSDGQNEQFF
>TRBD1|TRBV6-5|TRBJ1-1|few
TGTGCCAGCAGTTTCCTGACAGGGTTCACTGAAGCTTTCTTT
CASSFLTGFTEAFF
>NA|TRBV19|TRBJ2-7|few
TGTGCCAGTAGTATAGGTGGGGCCTACGAGCAGTACTTC
CASSIGGAYEQYF
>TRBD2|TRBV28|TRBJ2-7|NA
TGTGCCAGCAGTTTTAGCGGGAGCTACGAGCAGTACTTC
CASSFSGSYEQYF
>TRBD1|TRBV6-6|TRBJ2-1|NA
TGTGCCAGCAGTTACGCAACGGGACAGGGTTACAATGAGCAGTTCTTC
CASSYATGQGYNEQFF
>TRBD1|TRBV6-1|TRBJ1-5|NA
TGTGCCAGCAGTGGAGACAGGGACGCAGAGCCCCAGCATTTT
CASSGDRDAEPQHF
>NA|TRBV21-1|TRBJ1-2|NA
TGTGCCAGCAGCTCCCGAACCGACAGGGCTTGGTCCGGCTACACCTTC
CASSSRTDRAWSGYTF
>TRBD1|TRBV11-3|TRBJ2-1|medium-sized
TGTGCCAGCAGCTTAGGGCCGACAGGGGGCAATGAGCAGTTCTTC
CASSLGPTGGNEQFF
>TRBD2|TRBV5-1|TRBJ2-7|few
TGCGCCAGCAGCTTTTCTAGCGGAGCCTACGAGCAGTACTTC
CASSFSSGAYEQYF
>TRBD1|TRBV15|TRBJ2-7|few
TGTGCCACCAGCCCCCCCGGGGACAGCTACGAGCAGTACTTC
CATSPPGDSYEQYF
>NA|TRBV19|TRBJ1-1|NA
TGTGCCAGTAGTATCGCGGGGGACCGGAACACTGAAGCTTTCTTT
CASSIAGDRNTEAFF
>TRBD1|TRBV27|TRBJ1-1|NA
TGTGCCAGCAGTCCCCAGCGGACAGGGGGCCCGGATGAAGCTTTCTTT
CASSPQRTGGPDEAFF
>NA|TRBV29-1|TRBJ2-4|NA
TGCAGCGTTGAAGATCTCGGGGTTCCCAAAAACATTCAGTACTTC
CSVEDLGVPKNIQYF
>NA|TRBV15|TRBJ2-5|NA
TGTGCCACCAGCAGAACGGGAGAACAAGAGACCCAGTACTTC
CATSRTGEQETQYF
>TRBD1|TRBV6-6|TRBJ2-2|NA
TGTGCCAGCATGCCCGGGACAGATAACACCGGGGAGCTGTTTTTT
CASMPGTDNTGELFF
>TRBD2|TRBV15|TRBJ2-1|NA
TGTGCCACCAGCAGAGAGTTGGCGGGAGGGCCACTCAATGAGCAGTTCTTC
CATSRELAGGPLNEQFF
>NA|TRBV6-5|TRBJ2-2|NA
TGTGCCAGCAGTGGCTCTGTCACCGGGGAGCTGTTTTTT
CASSGSVTGELFF